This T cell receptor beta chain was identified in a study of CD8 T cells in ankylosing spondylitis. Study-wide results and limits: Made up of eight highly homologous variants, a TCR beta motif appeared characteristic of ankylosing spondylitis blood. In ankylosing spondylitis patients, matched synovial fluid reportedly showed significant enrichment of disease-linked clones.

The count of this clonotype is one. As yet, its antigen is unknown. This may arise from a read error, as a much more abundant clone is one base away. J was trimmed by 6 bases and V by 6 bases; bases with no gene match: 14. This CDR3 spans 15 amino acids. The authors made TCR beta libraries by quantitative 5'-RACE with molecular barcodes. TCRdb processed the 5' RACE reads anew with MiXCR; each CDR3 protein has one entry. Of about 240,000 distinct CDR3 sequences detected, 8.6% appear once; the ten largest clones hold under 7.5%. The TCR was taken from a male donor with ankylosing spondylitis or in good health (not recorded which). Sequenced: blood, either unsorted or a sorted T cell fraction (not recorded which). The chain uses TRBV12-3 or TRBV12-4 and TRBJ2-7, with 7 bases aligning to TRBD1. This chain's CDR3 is CASSRTLRQGAEQYF. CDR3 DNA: TGTGCCAGCAGCCGGACTTTACGACAGGGTGCCGAGCAGTACTTC.